Detailed here is one TCR beta chain. This entry comes from a study of blood T cell repertoires in COVID-19. V was pared by 5 bases and J by 4 bases, with 21 bases between. The length of the CDR3 is 17 residues. Per the germline V gene, CDR1 is SGHVS and CDR2 is FQNEAQ. The authors' processing: Amplification with reference gene primers provided the estimates of nucleated cell counts. Assay: immunoSEQ multiplex PCR; the TCRdb copy retains only in-frame clones and omits some. V and J calls and clone size are given by that table; D and trimming were obtained from the DNA. The table shows 86,000 or so clones, with about nine tenths occurring only once.

The TCR sequence derives from a woman aged 50 to 65 in a cohort sampled during active COVID-19. Sequencing was done on a sample of peripheral blood. V and J are TRBV7-8 and TRBJ1-5, with no clear D. The CDR3, as DNA: TGTGCCAGCAGCCCAATCTTTAGCCCGGCGAGGAATCAGCCCCAGCATTTT. It yields the protein CASSPIFSPARNQPQHF.